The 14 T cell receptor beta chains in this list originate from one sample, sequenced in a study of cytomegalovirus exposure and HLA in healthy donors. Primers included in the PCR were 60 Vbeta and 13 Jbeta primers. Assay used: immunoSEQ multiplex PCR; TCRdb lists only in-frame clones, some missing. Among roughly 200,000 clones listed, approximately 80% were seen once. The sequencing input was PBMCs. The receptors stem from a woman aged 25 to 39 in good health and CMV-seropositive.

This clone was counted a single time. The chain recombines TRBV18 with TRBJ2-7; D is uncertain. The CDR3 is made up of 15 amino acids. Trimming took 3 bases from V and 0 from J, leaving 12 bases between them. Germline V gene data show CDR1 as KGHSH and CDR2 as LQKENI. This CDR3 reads CASSPGAMSSYEQYF. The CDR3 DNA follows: TGTGCCAGCTCACCCGGTGCTATGAGCTCCTACGAGCAGTACTTC.

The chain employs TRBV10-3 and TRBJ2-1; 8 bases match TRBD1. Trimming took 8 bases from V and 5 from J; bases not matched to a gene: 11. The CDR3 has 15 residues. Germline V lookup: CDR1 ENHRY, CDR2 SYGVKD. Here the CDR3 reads CAIWSEQGGHNEQFF. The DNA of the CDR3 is TGTGCCATCTGGAGTGAACAGGGGGGACACAATGAGCAGTTCTTC.

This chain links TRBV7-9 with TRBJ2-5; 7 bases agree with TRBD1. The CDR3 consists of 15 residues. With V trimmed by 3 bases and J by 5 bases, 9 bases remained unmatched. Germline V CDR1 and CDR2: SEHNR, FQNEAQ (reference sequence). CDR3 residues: CASSLTGLYSETQYF. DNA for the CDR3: TGTGCCAGCAGCTTGACAGGGCTGTACTCCGAGACCCAGTACTTC.

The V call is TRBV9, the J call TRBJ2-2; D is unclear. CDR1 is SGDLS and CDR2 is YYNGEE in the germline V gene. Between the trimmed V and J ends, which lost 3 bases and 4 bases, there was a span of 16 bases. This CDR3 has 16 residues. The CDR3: CASSDRLGKFTGELFF. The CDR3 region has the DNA TGTGCCAGCAGCGACCGACTCGGAAAGTTCACCGGGGAGCTGTTTTTT.

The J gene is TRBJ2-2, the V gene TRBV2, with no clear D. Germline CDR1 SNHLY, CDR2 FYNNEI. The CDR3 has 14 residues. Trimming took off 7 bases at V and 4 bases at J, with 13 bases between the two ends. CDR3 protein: CASTTTELTGELFF. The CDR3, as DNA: TGTGCCAGCACGACCACAGAACTCACCGGGGAGCTGTTTTTT.

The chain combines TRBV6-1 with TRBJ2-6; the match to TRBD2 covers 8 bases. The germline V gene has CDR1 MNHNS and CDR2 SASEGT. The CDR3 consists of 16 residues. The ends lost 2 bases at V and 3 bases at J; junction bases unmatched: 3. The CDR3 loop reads CASSETGGGGANVLTF. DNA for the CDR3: TGTGCCAGCAGTGAAACGGGAGGGGGTGGGGCCAACGTCCTGACTTTC.

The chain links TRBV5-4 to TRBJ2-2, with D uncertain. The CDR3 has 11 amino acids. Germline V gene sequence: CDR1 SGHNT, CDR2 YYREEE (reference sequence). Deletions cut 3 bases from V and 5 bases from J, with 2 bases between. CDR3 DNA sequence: TGTGCCAGCAGCTCGACCGGGGAGCTGTTTTTT. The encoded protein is CASSSTGELFF.

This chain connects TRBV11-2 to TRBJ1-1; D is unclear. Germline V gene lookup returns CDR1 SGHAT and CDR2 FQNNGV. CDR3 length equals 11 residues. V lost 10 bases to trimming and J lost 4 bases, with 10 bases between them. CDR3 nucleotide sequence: TGTGCCACGCGACTGGGCACTGAAGCTTTCTTT. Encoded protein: CATRLGTEAFF.

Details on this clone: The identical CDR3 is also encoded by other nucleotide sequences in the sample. The chain's CDR3 is CASSSLTGAGELFF. In DNA, the CDR3 is TGTGCCAGCAGCTCCTTGACAGGGGCCGGGGAGCTGTTTTTT. V usage is TRBV7-3 and J usage is TRBJ2-2; 8 positions match TRBD1. Germline CDR1 and CDR2: SGHTA and FQGTGA. This CDR3 is built from 14 residues. The J segment lost 6 bases and the V segment lost 4 bases, leaving 4 bases of the junction unmatched.

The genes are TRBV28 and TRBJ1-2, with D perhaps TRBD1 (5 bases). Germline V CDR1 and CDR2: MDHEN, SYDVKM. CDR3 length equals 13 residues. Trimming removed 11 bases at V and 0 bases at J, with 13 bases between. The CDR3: CAGFSGTNYGYTF. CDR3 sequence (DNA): TGTGCCGGCTTCTCAGGGACTAACTATGGCTACACCTTC.

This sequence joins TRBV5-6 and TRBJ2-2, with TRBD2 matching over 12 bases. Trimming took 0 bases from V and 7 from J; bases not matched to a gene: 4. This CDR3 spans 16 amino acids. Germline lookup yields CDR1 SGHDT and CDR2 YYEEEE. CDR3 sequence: CASSLELAGGIGELFF. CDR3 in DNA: TGTGCCAGCAGCTTGGAACTAGCGGGGGGTATCGGGGAGCTGTTTTTT.

The CDR3 coding sequence is TGTGCCAGCAGCGTTGACCAGGCAGATACGCAGTATTTT. This encodes CASSVDQADTQYF. The rearrangement links TRBV7-6 to TRBJ2-3; D call uncertain. Per germline, CDR1 SGHVS and CDR2 FNYEAQ. V lost 5 bases, J lost 4 bases, and 10 bases lay in between. The CDR3 contains 13 residues.

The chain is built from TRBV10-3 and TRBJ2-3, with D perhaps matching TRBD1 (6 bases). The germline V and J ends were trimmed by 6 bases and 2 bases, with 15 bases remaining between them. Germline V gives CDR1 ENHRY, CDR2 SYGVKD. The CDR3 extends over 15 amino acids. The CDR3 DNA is TGTGCCATCAGGTCGGACAGAGGGGCCACAGATACGCAGTATTTT. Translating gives CAIRSDRGATDTQYF.

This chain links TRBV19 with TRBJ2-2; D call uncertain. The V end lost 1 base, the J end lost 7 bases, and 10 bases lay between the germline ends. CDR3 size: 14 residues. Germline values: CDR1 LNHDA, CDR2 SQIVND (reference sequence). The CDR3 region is CASSIGARIGELFF. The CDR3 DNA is TGTGCCAGTAGTATAGGGGCCCGAATCGGGGAGCTGTTTTTT.